The source of this T cell receptor (beta chain) is a study of regulatory T cells in long-lasting Graves disease. Germline V gene data show CDR1 as MDHEN and CDR2 as SYDVKM. The length of the CDR3 is 16 residues. J was trimmed by 2 bases and V by 3 bases; bases with no gene match: 8. With iRepertoire HTBI primers and Arm-PCR of CDR3 regions, TCR beta libraries were built. TCRdb passed the multiplex PCR reads through MiXCR, listing each CDR3 protein once. The sample lists 400,000 to 450,000 distinct CDR3 sequences, around a quarter occurring once. This clonotype was seen ten or more times. The target antigen is unknown. Time point given: persistent/refractory GD, antithyroid drugs over 5 years with positive TRAb. After RNA was extracted from PBMCs, the TCR library was made from it. Regarding the study as a whole: TCR diversity was lower in persistent than newly diagnosed Graves' disease.

This TCR was recovered from a female donor with Graves disease. The gene calls are TRBV28 and TRBJ2-5, with 8 positions matching TRBD2. The sample here was peripheral blood mononuclear cells (PBMCs), taken when the disease was refractory, from a patient treated with antithyroid drugs. Here the CDR3 reads CASSFGRGGRQETQYF. In DNA form, the CDR3 reads TGTGCCAGCAGTTTCGGGAGGGGAGGGCGGCAAGAGACCCAGTACTTC.